This entry concerns a single T cell receptor beta chain. Its antigen is still unknown. CDR3 length equals 17 residues. The germline CDR1 and CDR2 sequences are SGHVS and FQNEAQ. V was clipped by 5 bases and J by 0 bases, with 17 bases between them. Assay: immunoSEQ multiplex PCR; the TCRdb copy retains only in-frame clones and omits some. The data hold about 54,000 clones, with 84% observed a single time. The entry originates in a study of OX40 agonist ivuxolimab in advanced cancers. Study context: Anti-PD-1, anti-PD-L1 or anti-CTLA-4 therapy given earlier was allowed, and 30% to 45% had some. Findings of the study overall: Circulating CD4+ and CD8+ T cells showed clonal expansion by week 6 at 0.1 to 3.0 mg/kg.

Sequencing used CD4+ or CD8+ T cells sorted from blood, obtained in a trial of the OX40 agonist ivuxolimab. The origin of this receptor is an adult with an advanced solid tumor such as melanoma, head and neck, liver or kidney cancer. The rearrangement uses TRBV7-8 and TRBJ1-3; weak D call: TRBD1 (5 bases). The CDR3 DNA follows: TGTGCCAGCAGCCCCCCAGGGCGGGGACCCTCTGGAAACACCATATATTTT. It is translated as CASSPPGRGPSGNTIYF.